The clone carrying this T cell receptor beta chain was recorded once. The record originates from a study of blood T cell repertoires in COVID-19. Study summary: There were acute and convalescent COVID-19 samples, and they came from the United States, Italy and Spain. PBMCs, B-cell-depleted T cells, or T cells provided the cDNA or gDNA that made up the material.

The protocol was immunoSEQ multiplex PCR, while the TCRdb copy is restricted to in-frame clones and leaves out a portion. The sample consists of 100,000 to 110,000 clones, roughly 90% of them appearing once. V was shortened by 5 bases and J by 0 bases, with 11 bases between the two germline ends. The germline V gene has CDR1 KGHDR and CDR2 SFDVKD. The CDR3 has 15 amino acids. J is TRBJ2-3 and V is TRBV24-1; D is ambiguous. The sequenced material came from peripheral blood. The TCR originated in a man aged 50-60 years with active COVID-19. The CDR3 bases are TGTGCCACCAGTGCAACCCTCGGGAGCACAGATACGCAGTATTTT. Protein product: CATSATLGSTDTQYF.